This TCR beta chain was profiled in a study of blood T cell repertoires in COVID-19. Study summary: Acute and convalescent COVID-19 samples came from the United States, Italy and Spain. T cells, B-cell-depleted T cells, or PBMCs provided the cDNA or gDNA that served as material.

As handled by the study authors: By means of reference gene primer amplification, nucleated cell counts were estimated. Assay used: immunoSEQ multiplex PCR; TCRdb lists only in-frame clones, some missing. The V and J calls and clone size were taken over from that table, and D and trimming were inferred from the DNA. The sample lists 120,000 or so clones, around three quarters occurring once. Only a few counts were recorded for this clone. The germline CDR1 and CDR2 sequences are SGHKS and YYEKEE (reference sequence). With V trimmed by 2 bases and J by 10 bases, 12 bases remained unmatched. This CDR3 contains 17 residues.

Sequenced: peripheral blood. The source is a man aged 55 to 70 with active or convalescent COVID-19. The V gene is TRBV5-5, the J gene TRBJ2-1, with 13 bases lining up with TRBD2. CDR3 sequence (DNA): TGTGCCAGCAGCTTACTAGCGGGAGGGCCAATGAGCATGGAGCAGTTCTTC. This sequence encodes CASSLLAGGPMSMEQFF.